This note documents a single TCR beta chain sequence. This CDR3 region has 15 residues. J was trimmed by 1 base and V by 3 bases; bases with no gene match: 4. The germline V gene encodes CDR1 SEHNR and CDR2 FQNEAQ (reference sequence). The method was immunoSEQ multiplex PCR; TCRdb's version includes in-frame clones alone and lacks a portion of them. The sample carries 65,000 to 85,000 clones, about 90% recorded once. This entry belongs to a study of blood T cell repertoires in COVID-19. The wider study: From the United States, Italy and Spain came samples of acute and convalescent COVID-19.

Sequencing was carried out using peripheral blood. The V gene is TRBV7-9, the J gene TRBJ2-7; 9 bases align to TRBD1. This receptor was identified in a human donor in a cohort sampled during active COVID-19. CDR3 sequence (DNA): TGTGCCAGCAGCTTTGCCGGGACAGGGTCCTACGAGCAGTACTTC. Translated, it gives CASSFAGTGSYEQYF.